Listed below are T cell receptor beta chains from one sample, sequenced in a study of T cell changes during pregnancy in multiple sclerosis. The table came from immunoSEQ multiplex PCR; TCRdb's copy has only in-frame clones and leaves some out. The data hold 48,000 or so clones, with just over 85% observed a single time. The input for sequencing was CD4+ T cells from peripheral blood mononuclear cells, taken in the second trimester of pregnancy. Receptor source: a female donor with multiple sclerosis, enrolled in a pregnancy study. Each CDR3 is given with its conserved first and last residue. A D gene is named only where the DNA matches it firmly. Rows may omit the clone size; those that give it use once, few, many or a size class.

d_call	cdr3_length	j_call	clone_size	v_call	cdr3_nt	cdr3_aa
TRBD1	15	TRBJ2-2	-	TRBV30	TGTGCCTGGAGTGTACAGGGGGATGGCACCGGGGAGCTGTTTTTT	CAWSVQGDGTGELFF
TRBD1	15	TRBJ2-5	-	TRBV7-6	TGTGCCAGCAGCCCCGGGACAGGGGGCTGGGAGACCCAGTACTTC	CASSPGTGGWETQYF
TRBD2	18	TRBJ2-1	-	TRBV19	TGTGCCAGTAGTATAGTTACCCTTAGCGGGAGCTCCTACAATGAGCAGTTCTTC	CASSIVTLSGSSYNEQFF
TRBD2	14	TRBJ2-2	-	TRBV10-1	TGCGCCAGCAGAGCGGGATCGGACACCGGGGAGCTGTTTTTT	CASRAGSDTGELFF
-	13	TRBJ2-5	-	TRBV2	TGTGCCACAGGACTACCGGGAAAGGAGACCCAGTACTTC	CATGLPGKETQYF
TRBD1	17	TRBJ2-2	-	TRBV18	TGTGCCAGCTCACCGGACAGGGCCACGACCGGCACCGGGGAGCTGTTTTTT	CASSPDRATTGTGELFF
TRBD1	16	TRBJ2-7	once	TRBV5-6	TGTGCCAGCAGCCCCAACGGGCAGCGACAGGGCTACGAGCAGTACTTC	CASSPNGQRQGYEQYF
-	11	TRBJ2-1	-	TRBV21-1	TGTGAGAGAGGAGGGGTGGATGAGCAGTTCTTC	CERGGVDEQFF
TRBD1	14	TRBJ2-7	few	TRBV7-6	TGTGCCAGCAGCTTGGGACAGGGGGCGTACGAGCAGTACTTC	CASSLGQGAYEQYF
TRBD2	16	TRBJ2-7	-	TRBV28	TGTGCCAGCAGCCCGCCCGGGACTAGCGGATCCTACGAGCAGTACTTC	CASSPPGTSGSYEQYF